This TCR beta chain stems from a study of metastatic and nonmetastatic thyroid tumors. Study context: Patients with malignant and benign thyroid disease provided blood and tumor or nodule tissue, whose repertoires were compared. Study conclusions and caveats: When malignant thyroid tumors were compared with benign nodules, TCR beta diversity was reportedly significantly higher in the malignant tumors. This held in both blood and tumor samples.

Thyroid surgery had not been preceded by any treatment in any patient. MiXCR was used by TCRdb to re-call the PCR reads. This table has around 19,000 clones, about 10% appearing once. This clone was recorded at least ten times. The antigen is not known. Sequencing was performed on blood. The sequence came from a female donor with papillary thyroid cancer or a benign thyroid nodule (not recorded which). Some clones in this sample may be carry-over from other donors' samples.

CDR3 DNA sequence: TGTGCCAGCAGAGCTGGGACTAGCGGCGTCCCAGCCCAAGAGACCCAGTACTTC. It specifies CASRAGTSGVPAQETQYF. The chain carries TRBV6-1 and TRBJ2-5; 11 nucleotides align to TRBD2. From germline, CDR1 is MNHNS and CDR2 SASEGT. Trimming at V came to 6 bases and at J to 1 base, leaving 13 bases not matched to a gene. CDR3 length equals 18 residues.